This is a list of T cell receptor beta chains from one sample in a study of identical twins. TCRdb itself ran the 5' RACE reads through MiXCR, one entry per CDR3 protein. The profile shows hundreds of thousands of distinct CDR3 sequences, over 9% of them singletons. These same data were also listed under a study on yellow fever vaccine responses in identical twins.

Sequenced material: PBMCs. These receptors all come from a woman in her late teens or twenties in good health. CDR3s include the opening cysteine and the closing phenylalanine or tryptophan. The D gene is left open where the match is weak. A clone size is listed for some rows: how often the clone was seen (once, few, many), or a class if it is expanded.

clone_size | j_call | d_call | v_call | cdr3_aa | cdr3_nt
few | TRBJ1-6 | TRBD1 | TRBV10-2 | CASRRGQGDSPLHF | TGCGCCAGCCGCAGGGGACAGGGGGATTCACCCCTCCACTTT
many | TRBJ2-2 | TRBD2 | TRBV4-2 | CASSQDLLAGELFF | TGTGCCAGCAGCCAAGACCTACTAGCGGGGGAGCTGTTTTTT
many | TRBJ2-2 | TRBD1 | TRBV5-1 | CASSLDRGDTGELFF | TGCGCCAGCAGCCTGGACAGGGGTGACACCGGGGAGCTGTTTTTT
- | TRBJ2-7 | TRBD2 | TRBV5-1 | CASSLELAASYEQYF | TGCGCCAGCAGCTTGGAACTAGCGGCATCCTACGAGCAGTACTTC
- | TRBJ1-3 | - | TRBV2 | CASSPTGGAGNTIYF | TGTGCCAGCAGTCCAACCGGGGGAGCTGGAAACACCATATATTTT
- | TRBJ2-7 | - | TRBV2 | CASSGPGGEQYF | TGTGCCAGCAGTGGGCCCGGAGGGGAGCAGTACTTC
- | TRBJ1-3 | - | TRBV12-3/TRBV12-4 | CALRGDYGNTIYF | TGTGCCCTCAGGGGCGATTATGGAAACACCATATATTTT
- | TRBJ2-2 | - | TRBV6-1 | CASSDWTHANTGELFF | TGTGCCAGCAGTGATTGGACTCACGCGAACACCGGGGAGCTGTTTTTT
many | TRBJ2-6 | - | TRBV15 | CATSSVAGPYFSGANVLTF | TGTGCCACCAGCAGTGTCGCAGGGCCCTACTTCTCTGGGGCCAACGTCCTGACTTTC
few | TRBJ2-7 | - | TRBV12-3/TRBV12-4 | CASSLSGKAYEQYF | TGTGCCAGCAGTTTATCGGGTAAGGCCTACGAGCAGTACTTC
many | TRBJ2-7 | TRBD2 | TRBV28 | CASSLKLAASYEQYF | TGTGCCAGCAGCCTTAAACTAGCGGCTTCCTACGAGCAGTACTTC
few | TRBJ2-7 | TRBD2 | TRBV4-1 | CASSREGRYEQYF | TGCGCCAGCAGTCGGGAGGGCCGCTACGAGCAGTACTTC
- | TRBJ2-2 | - | TRBV6-1 | CASRARGGTGELFF | TGTGCCAGCAGGGCCAGGGGTGGAACCGGGGAGCTGTTTTTT
- | TRBJ2-3 | - | TRBV7-9 | CASSPWGGERDTQYF | TGTGCCAGCAGCCCTTGGGGCGGGGAGAGGGATACGCAGTATTTT
few | TRBJ1-6 | - | TRBV12-3/TRBV12-4 | CASSFGGMDSPLHF | TGTGCCAGCAGTTTTGGGGGGATGGATTCACCCCTCCACTTT
many | TRBJ2-1 | - | TRBV6-1 | CASKGGGYNEQFF | TGTGCCAGCAAAGGGGGGGGGTACAATGAGCAGTTCTTC
few | TRBJ2-1 | - | TRBV7-8 | CASSLLLVLRLNEQFF | TGTGCCAGCAGCTTATTGCTTGTGCTACGTCTCAATGAGCAGTTCTTC
- | TRBJ2-3 | TRBD2 | TRBV4-2 | CASSQDLPAGGRGDTQYF | TGTGCCAGCAGCCAAGATTTGCCAGCGGGGGGGCGGGGAGATACGCAGTATTTT
few | TRBJ2-1 | TRBD2 | TRBV12-3/TRBV12-4 | CASSFELAGAHEQFF | TGTGCCAGCAGTTTCGAACTAGCGGGGGCGCATGAGCAGTTCTTC
few | TRBJ1-2 | - | TRBV6-1 | CASSEVKAGVYGYTF | TGTGCCAGCAGTGAGGTTAAGGCCGGAGTCTATGGCTACACCTTC
many | TRBJ2-1 | - | TRBV12-3/TRBV12-4 | CASSSGFGEQFF | TGTGCCAGCAGTTCGGGTTTTGGTGAGCAGTTCTTC
many | TRBJ2-1 | TRBD2 | TRBV7-3 | CASSSGRLAGNEQFF | TGTGCCAGCAGCTCTGGGCGACTAGCGGGCAATGAGCAGTTCTTC
many | TRBJ1-1 | TRBD1 | TRBV6-2/TRBV6-3 | CASSYSPGQGTGLRLGEAFF | TGTGCCAGCAGTTACTCGCCGGGACAGGGGACGGGGTTACGCCTGGGTGAAGCTTTCTTT
- | TRBJ2-2 | - | TRBV20-1 | CSARGGAIAGELFF | TGCAGTGCTAGAGGGGGGGCCATCGCCGGGGAGCTGTTTTTT
few | TRBJ2-2 | - | TRBV12-3/TRBV12-4 | CASRNGPGELFF | TGTGCCAGCAGGAATGGACCCGGGGAGCTGTTTTTT
- | TRBJ2-4 | TRBD2 | TRBV20-1 | CSARGRFIAGLAKNIQYF | TGCAGTGCTAGAGGCAGGTTTATAGCGGGGCTAGCCAAAAACATTCAGTACTTC
many | TRBJ2-2 | - | TRBV10-3 | CAITAELNTGELFF | TGTGCCATCACAGCAGAACTGAACACCGGGGAGCTGTTTTTT
many | TRBJ2-5 | - | TRBV5-1 | CASPDWRETQYF | TGCGCCAGCCCCGACTGGCGTGAGACCCAGTACTTC
many | TRBJ2-1 | - | TRBV5-6 | CASSWGRISYNEQFF | TGTGCCAGCAGCTGGGGACGGATCTCCTACAATGAGCAGTTCTTC
few | TRBJ2-3 | TRBD2 | TRBV27 | CASSPKGLDTDTQYF | TGTGCCAGCAGTCCCAAGGGACTAGACACAGATACGCAGTATTTT
- | TRBJ2-1 | TRBD1 | TRBV7-6 | CASSKPGGSYNEQFF | TGTGCCAGCAGTAAACCAGGGGGTTCCTACAATGAGCAGTTCTTC
few | TRBJ1-2 | - | TRBV6-5 | CASSSNSRGSPADGYTF | TGTGCCAGCAGTTCTAACTCCCGAGGCAGTCCTGCTGATGGCTACACCTTC
many | TRBJ2-5 | TRBD2 | TRBV7-2 | CASSLGTRKETQYF | TGTGCCAGCAGCTTAGGGACTAGAAAAGAGACCCAGTACTTC
- | TRBJ1-1 | - | TRBV3-1 | CASSQDGQDKKEAFF | TGTGCCAGCAGCCAAGATGGCCAGGACAAAAAAGAAGCTTTCTTT
- | TRBJ2-2 | - | TRBV15 | CATSITPGLTGELFF | TGTGCCACCAGCATCACCCCGGGTCTCACCGGGGAGCTGTTTTTT
- | TRBJ1-2 | TRBD1 | TRBV6-1 | CASSAAQGASGYTF | TGTGCCAGCAGTGCCGCGCAGGGGGCAAGTGGCTACACCTTC
- | TRBJ2-4 | - | TRBV10-3 | CAIMQAKNIQYF | TGTGCCATCATGCAAGCCAAAAACATTCAGTACTTC
many | TRBJ2-2 | TRBD2 | TRBV6-1 | CATSPQRGFAGELFF | TGTGCCACCTCTCCGCAGCGGGGGTTCGCCGGGGAGCTGTTTTTT
few | TRBJ2-7 | TRBD2 | TRBV28 | CASSLVAGGQYF | TGTGCCAGCAGTTTAGTAGCGGGAGGGCAGTACTTC
many | TRBJ2-3 | - | TRBV15 | CATSRHRGDTQYF | TGTGCCACCAGCAGGCACAGAGGAGATACGCAGTATTTT
- | TRBJ2-7 | - | TRBV15 | CATSRDTGNAYF | TGTGCCACCAGCAGAGATACAGGCAACGCGTACTTC
few | TRBJ2-3 | - | TRBV14 | CASSQDSVDSPDTQYF | TGTGCCAGCAGCCAAGACTCGGTGGACTCCCCAGATACGCAGTATTTT
once | TRBJ2-3 | TRBD2 | TRBV7-6 | CASSSGLAGGSGTQYF | TGTGCCAGCAGCTCAGGACTAGCGGGGGGGTCAGGTACGCAGTATTTT
few | TRBJ1-3 | - | TRBV7-2 | CASSLGPLLGNTIYF | TGTGCCAGCAGCTTAGGACCATTACTAGGAAACACCATATATTTT
- | TRBJ1-4 | TRBD1 | TRBV6-1 | CASRPPGGVGEKLFF | TGTGCCAGCAGACCCCCAGGGGGCGTGGGTGAAAAACTGTTTTTT
many | TRBJ1-2 | - | TRBV28 | CASSFKGSLYGYTF | TGTGCCAGCAGTTTCAAGGGGTCCCTCTATGGCTACACCTTC
- | TRBJ2-1 | TRBD1 | TRBV20-1 | CSARDRDRLPYNEQFF | TGCAGTGCTAGAGATCGGGACAGATTACCCTACAATGAGCAGTTCTTC
- | TRBJ2-6 | - | TRBV10-3 | CAISERRLRSGANVLTF | TGTGCCATCAGTGAGCGTCGTCTCCGCTCTGGGGCCAACGTCCTGACTTTC
few | TRBJ2-1 | - | TRBV4-1 | CASSQGNLAYNEQFF | TGCGCCAGCAGCCAGGGCAACCTAGCCTACAATGAGCAGTTCTTC
- | TRBJ1-2 | - | TRBV5-1 | CASSLGPGPVFGYTF | TGCGCCAGCAGCTTGGGCCCGGGACCCGTTTTTGGCTACACCTTC
many | TRBJ1-2 | - | TRBV5-1 | CASSLDVSNYGYTF | TGCGCCAGCAGCTTGGATGTATCAAACTATGGCTACACCTTC
many | TRBJ1-5 | - | TRBV6-5 | CASSYGQGRQPQHF | TGTGCCAGCAGTTACGGGCAGGGGCGTCAGCCCCAGCATTTT
- | TRBJ1-1 | - | TRBV19 | CASSSETSNTEAFF | TGTGCCAGTAGTTCAGAAACTTCGAACACTGAAGCTTTCTTT
few | TRBJ2-7 | TRBD1 | TRBV3-1 | CASSQSTGYEQYF | TGTGCCAGCAGTCAATCGACAGGGTACGAGCAGTACTTC
- | TRBJ1-2 | - | TRBV5-1 | CASRFSAGYGYTF | TGCGCCAGCAGGTTCTCGGCAGGCTACGGCTACACCTTC